These T cell receptor beta chains were read from a single sample in a study of cytomegalovirus exposure and HLA in healthy donors. The method was immunoSEQ multiplex PCR; TCRdb's version includes in-frame clones alone and lacks a portion of them. The table lists approximately 37,000 clones, around 70% of them singletons. Material for sequencing was PBMCs. Every receptor here comes from a man under 40 in good health and CMV-seronegative. CDR3s include the opening cysteine and the closing phenylalanine or tryptophan. Each record gives: V gene, J gene, CDR3 protein.

>TRBV5-1|TRBJ1-2
CASSLGVGTDYGYPF
>TRBV6-5|TRBJ2-7
CASSNRDRGPHEQYF
>TRBV4-1|TRBJ2-3
CASSLTSGGADTQYF
>TRBV18|TRBJ1-3
CASSPGQGAGNTIYF
>TRBV6-1|TRBJ2-1
CASRERLAGGPAYNEQFF
>TRBV15|TRBJ2-7
CATGDSSRGRNLYEQYF
>TRBV11-2|TRBJ2-1
CASSLDGRLAGGSSYNEQFF
>TRBV4-1|TRBJ1-1
CASSQDHPGAGTEAFF
>TRBV2|TRBJ2-5
CASNLAGGGETQYF
>TRBV6-1|TRBJ1-1
CASAERQNTEAFF
>TRBV11-2|TRBJ2-1
CASSLFGDNYNEQFF
>TRBV4-1|TRBJ2-5
CASSQDQGPGGETQYF
>TRBV19|TRBJ2-1
CASRGTGTNNEQFF
>TRBV6-1|TRBJ1-5
CASSAGEPQHF
>TRBV6-4|TRBJ1-1
CASSSQGQGKTNTEAFF
>TRBV6-6|TRBJ2-7
CASRPRQGSPYEQYF
>TRBV9|TRBJ2-7
CASSVAAGGIYEQYF
>TRBV2|TRBJ1-6
CAITGTGYNSPLHF
>TRBV7-9|TRBJ1-5
CASSLGLSNQPQHF
>TRBV6-5|TRBJ2-7
CASSYSGQLTDWEYF
>TRBV19|TRBJ1-1
CASSITAGSPTEAFF
>TRBV7-9|TRBJ2-1
CASSPRGLAVDEQFF
>TRBV7-9|TRBJ2-5
CASSGGETQYF
>TRBV7-2|TRBJ2-6
CASSLQGGRGTGANVLTF
>TRBV10-1|TRBJ1-1
CASSEHDETEAFF
>TRBV15|TRBJ1-6
CATGKQTLNSPLHF
>TRBV5-8|TRBJ2-6
CASSPGLAGARANVLTF
>TRBV25-1|TRBJ1-5
CASSEAIGDSNQPQHF
>TRBV30|TRBJ1-5
CAWSEGLRPQHF
>TRBV20-1|TRBJ2-7
CSARAVPEQYF
>TRBV5-1|TRBJ2-3
CASRARGTDTQYF
>TRBV21-1|TRBJ1-5
CASSKELRQPQHF
>TRBV7-9|TRBJ1-1
CASSLLDTMNTEAFF
>TRBV6-5|TRBJ1-1
CASRQGVLTEAFF
>TRBV6-1|TRBJ2-6
CASSVVGRGAGANVLPF
>TRBV5-1|TRBJ2-7
CASSLGTITITGAYEQYF
>TRBV19|TRBJ1-2
CASSIRTGGSDNYGYTF
>TRBV9|TRBJ2-1
CASKGAGYNEQFF
>TRBV2|TRBJ2-7
CASSRLAGSGSSYEQYF
>TRBV7-9|TRBJ2-1
CASSLPRGLAGGEYNEQFF